Following are 30 T cell receptor beta chains from one sample sequenced in a study of T cells in Graves' hyperthyroidism and ophthalmopathy. The CDR3 regions of TCR beta were amplified from RNA transcripts. In the first-round RT-PCR of the TCR CDR3, the HTBI primer set was used. TCRdb called the multiplex PCR reads again in MiXCR, with one record for every CDR3 protein. This table holds 500,000 to 600,000 distinct CDR3 sequences, just over 45% found once. The sample comprised peripheral blood or thyroid tissue (not recorded which). The receptors come from a woman between 18 and 29 years old with Graves' hyperthyroidism.

This clonotype turned up a few times. The gene calls are TRBV20-1 and TRBJ2-1; 8 bases are shared with TRBD1. J lost 8 bases, V lost 5 bases, and 11 bases had no gene match. The V gene's germline CDR1 is DFQATT and CDR2 SNEGSKA (reference sequence). The CDR3 contains 14 residues. CDR3 protein: CSALQGAIVDEQFF. CDR3 bases: TGCAGTGCTTTGCAGGGGGCGATCGTTGATGAGCAGTTCTTC.

This clonotype was counted only a few times. J is TRBJ2-7 and V is TRBV11-3, with D possibly matching TRBD2 (5 bases). With 3 bases removed from V and 3 bases from J, the gap between germline ends came to 12 bases. Germline V gene data show CDR1 as SGHNT and CDR2 as YENEEA. This CDR3 region has 14 residues. The CDR3 DNA follows: TGTGCCAGCAGCTTTAGTTTAGGGAGCTACGAGCAGTACTTC. Translated, it gives CASSFSLGSYEQYF. Filled out from reference TRBV11-3 and TRBJ2-7, the complete variable domain reads EAGVVQSPRYKIIEKKQPVAFWCNPISGHNTLYWYLQNLGQGPELLIRYENEEAVDDSQLPKDRFSAERLKGVDSTLKIQPAELGDSAVYLCASSFSLGSYEQYFGPGTRLTVT.

This clonotype was picked up many times. The chain uses TRBV12-3 or TRBV12-4 and TRBJ1-5, with 7 bases lining up with TRBD1. There are 14 residues in the CDR3. V lost 6 bases to trimming and J lost 8 bases; unmatched junction nucleotides: 10. The CDR3 nucleotides read TGTGCCAGCAGCTCGACAGGGCTTGGGGAGCCCCAGCATTTT. Amino acid sequence: CASSSTGLGEPQHF.

The chain couples TRBV7-9 to TRBJ1-3, with TRBD1 identical over 11 bases. CDR1 is SEHNR, CDR2 FQNEAQ, per germline (reference sequence). The V gene end was trimmed by 5 bases and the J gene end by 8 bases; junction bases not matched to a gene: 5. This CDR3 has 14 amino acids. CDR3 sequence reads: CASSPGDRGDTIYF. DNA of the CDR3: TGTGCCAGCAGCCCAGGGGACAGGGGGGACACCATATATTTT.

The chain has TRBV7-9 and TRBJ2-5; D not resolved. The ends were cut back, 5 bases at V and 7 bases at J, with 20 bases in the middle. The germline CDR1 and CDR2 sequences are SEHNR and FQNEAQ (reference sequence). The CDR3 sequence is 15 residues long. The CDR3 here is CASSLGPLLRRTQYF. CDR3 nucleotides: TGTGCCAGCAGCCTTGGACCCCTCCTACGAAGGACCCAGTACTTC.

The genes are TRBV27 and TRBJ1-5; D remains ambiguous. The germline gives CDR1 MNHEY, CDR2 SMNVEV (reference sequence). V was trimmed by 5 bases and J by 0 bases, leaving 11 bases between them. The CDR3 contains 15 residues. CDR3 nucleotides: TGTGCCAGCAGTCCCTTACTAAATAGCAATCAGCCCCAGCATTTT. Translation: CASSPLLNSNQPQHF.

The V call is TRBV7-2, the J call TRBJ2-2; D is uncertain. V gave up 4 bases and J gave up 6 bases, with 9 bases separating them. Germline-derived CDR1 and CDR2 are SGHTA and FQGNSA. The CDR3 consists of 13 residues. This chain's CDR3 is CASSSAPSGELFF. The CDR3 coding sequence is TGTGCCAGCAGCTCGGCCCCCTCCGGGGAGCTGTTTTTT.

In its sample, this clonotype was seen many times. The chain joins TRBV2 to TRBJ1-5, with 8 bases that match TRBD1. The CDR3 extends over 15 amino acids. The germline V gene encodes CDR1 SNHLY and CDR2 FYNNEI. J was trimmed by 6 bases and V by 4 bases; bases with no gene match: 8. The CDR3 loop is CASSGITGGVQPQHF. The CDR3 DNA reads TGTGCCAGCAGTGGCATAACAGGGGGAGTTCAGCCCCAGCATTTT.

The sample holds many counts of this clonotype. This chain uses TRBV20-1 with TRBJ2-5; D remains unclear. The length of the CDR3 is 12 residues. Trimming removed 6 bases from V and 2 bases from J, with 10 bases in between. Germline values: CDR1 DFQATT, CDR2 SNEGSKA (reference sequence). The DNA for the CDR3 is TGCAGTGCCCCTTCCCAGCAAGAGACCCAGTACTTC. Translated, it gives CSAPSQQETQYF.

This clonotype was observed a handful of times. The rearrangement joins TRBV29-1 to TRBJ2-3; a possible D gene is TRBD2 (5 bases). With 2 bases removed from V and 0 bases from J, the gap between germline ends came to 12 bases. This CDR3 region has 15 residues. Germline V gene data show CDR1 as SQVTM and CDR2 as ANQGSEA. The CDR3 nucleotides read TGCAGCGTTGAACTGCCGCGCGGGAGCACAGATACGCAGTATTTT. Protein sequence: CSVELPRGSTDTQYF.

This clonotype was seen at least ten times. The chain uses TRBV24-1 and TRBJ1-1, with D possibly matching TRBD1 (5 bases). Germline CDR1 is KGHDR and CDR2 is SFDVKD. This CDR3 comprises 13 residues. Trimming pared 0 bases from V and 8 bases from J, leaving 9 bases between. This CDR3 reads CATSDLGREEAFF. CDR3 coding DNA: TGTGCCACCAGTGATTTGGGCAGGGAAGAAGCTTTCTTT.

This clonotype was seen a few times. The V and J genes are TRBV18 and TRBJ1-1, with no clear D. V shed 6 bases and J shed 4 bases, with 18 bases lying between them. Germline assignment: CDR1 KGHSH and CDR2 LQKENI. This CDR3 comprises 15 residues. CDR3 bases: TGTGCCAGCTCTCCCGGACGGAGAACGTTCACTGAAGCTTTCTTT. Protein product: CASSPGRRTFTEAFF.

This clonotype was observed many times. The genes are TRBV9 and TRBJ1-3; a possible D gene is TRBD1 (5 bases). From germline, CDR1 is SGDLS and CDR2 YYNGEE. V lost 1 base and J 2 bases, leaving 7 bases between the germline ends. The CDR3 spans 14 residues. CDR3 loop: CASSVRGTGNTIYF. The CDR3 DNA sequence: TGTGCCAGCAGCGTACGGGGCACTGGAAACACCATATATTTT.

The genes are TRBV20-1 and TRBJ2-2, with 9 bases that match TRBD2. The length of the CDR3 is 13 residues. J lost 5 bases, V lost 6 bases, and 4 bases had no gene match. Germline loops: CDR1 DFQATT, CDR2 SNEGSKA (reference sequence). The CDR3 protein is CSAGSGGTGELFF. The CDR3 DNA reads TGCAGTGCAGGGAGCGGGGGGACCGGGGAGCTGTTTTTT.

The J gene is TRBJ2-6, the V gene TRBV7-9; D perhaps matches TRBD1 (5 bases). The CDR3 sequence is 15 residues long. Germline CDR1 is SEHNR and CDR2 is FQNEAQ (reference sequence). V dropped 5 bases and J dropped 0 bases, with 8 bases sitting between them. The CDR3 sequence: CASSLGHSGANVLTF. CDR3 in DNA: TGTGCCAGCAGCCTAGGACACTCTGGGGCCAACGTCCTGACTTTC.

This clonotype appeared many times. The chain couples TRBV11-3 to TRBJ2-7; weak D call: TRBD2 (6 bases). CDR3 length: 15 amino acids. The germline CDR1 and CDR2 sequences are SGHNT and YENEEA. V dropped 4 bases and J dropped 4 bases, with 17 bases sitting between them. The CDR3 DNA follows: TGTGCCAGCAGCTGCACCGGGACTCACCCATACGAGCAGTACTTC. This sequence encodes CASSCTGTHPYEQYF.

Ten or more counts support this clonotype. This chain uses TRBV3-1 with TRBJ1-5, with D possibly matching TRBD1 (6 bases). This CDR3 region has 13 residues. V dropped 4 bases and J dropped 4 bases, with 8 bases sitting between them. CDR1 and CDR2 (germline): LGHDT, YNNKEL (reference sequence). CDR3 nucleotides: TGTGCCAGCAGCCTTACAGGGAATCAGCCCCAGCATTTT. Translating it yields CASSLTGNQPQHF. Based on the CDR3 plus reference TRBV3-1 and TRBJ1-5, the full variable domain is DTAVSQTPKYLVTQMGNDKSIKCEQNLGHDTMYWYKQDSKKFLKIMFSYNNKELIINETVPNRFSPKSPDKAHLNLHINSLELGDSAVYFCASSLTGNQPQHFGDGTRLSIL.

Worth noting for this clonotype: Since a much larger clone is just one base distant, this may be a read error. The chain uses TRBV6-4 and TRBJ1-2; no reliable D call. Germline-derived CDR1 and CDR2 are MRHNA and SNTAGT. The CDR3 has 11 residues. The CDR3 loop is CASYPPYGCTF. In nucleotides, the CDR3 is TGTGCCAGCTATCCTCCCTATGGCTGCACCTTC.

This clonotype was counted at least ten times. This chain links TRBV19 with TRBJ2-7; no reliable D call. There are 12 residues in the CDR3. V was trimmed by 9 bases and J by 0 bases, leaving 9 bases between them. Per the germline V gene, CDR1 is LNHDA and CDR2 is SQIVND (reference sequence). CDR3 coding DNA: TGTGCCAGCTCAAGGGACTCCTACGAGCAGTACTTC. The encoded protein is CASSRDSYEQYF. The full variable domain, in which reference TRBV19 and TRBJ2-7 provide the parts outside the CDR3, is DGGITQSPKYLFRKEGQNVTLSCEQNLNHDAMYWYRQDPGQGLRLIYYSQIVNDFQKGDIAEGYSVSREKKESFPLTVTSAQKNPTAFYLCASSRDSYEQYFGPGTRLTVT.

V and J are TRBV7-2 and TRBJ1-1, with 12 positions matching TRBD1. The J segment lost 1 base and the V segment lost 5 bases, leaving 5 bases of the junction unmatched. This CDR3 comprises 16 residues. Germline V CDR1 and CDR2: SGHTA, FQGNSA. Here the CDR3 DNA reads TGTGCCAGCAGCCCGGGACAGGGGGCGTGGAACACTGAAGCTTTCTTT. This codes for CASSPGQGAWNTEAFF.

The rearrangement links TRBV2 to TRBJ2-5; tentatively, D is TRBD2 (6 bases). Trimming took off 3 bases at V and 5 bases at J, with 19 bases between the two ends. Germline loops: CDR1 SNHLY, CDR2 FYNNEI. The length of the CDR3 is 16 residues. This CDR3 reads CASSDSSVEGSETQYF. The CDR3 DNA follows: TGTGCCAGCAGTGATTCTAGCGTTGAAGGTTCGGAGACCCAGTACTTC.

The V gene is TRBV7-6, the J gene TRBJ1-2, with 10 bases fitting TRBD1. The CDR3 extends over 12 amino acids. V gave up 5 bases and J gave up 10 bases; unmatched junction bases: 4. The V gene's germline CDR1 is SGHVS and CDR2 FNYEAQ. In nucleotides, the CDR3 is TGTGCCAGCAGCACCGGGACAGGGGCCTACACCTTC. Its translation: CASSTGTGAYTF.

This clonotype was observed once. V and J are TRBV7-6 and TRBJ1-2; 10 nucleotides align to TRBD1. J was trimmed by 8 bases and V by 1 base; bases with no gene match: 4. This CDR3 has 14 residues. Germline loops: CDR1 SGHVS, CDR2 FNYEAQ. The CDR3 sequence: CASSLGQGAEGYTF. CDR3 sequence (DNA): TGTGCCAGCAGCTTAGGACAGGGGGCGGAAGGCTACACCTTC.

The chain combines TRBV9 with TRBJ2-3; D remains unclear. The CDR3 totals 13 residues. Trimming took 5 bases from V and 6 from J, leaving 13 bases between them. Per the germline V gene, CDR1 is SGDLS and CDR2 is YYNGEE. The CDR3 spells CASRPGYTDTQYF. Written as DNA, the CDR3 is TGTGCCAGCAGACCCGGATACACTGATACGCAGTATTTT. Variable domain in full (rest from reference TRBV9 and TRBJ2-3): DSGVTQTPKHLITATGQRVTLRCSPRSGDLSVYWYQQSLDQGLQFLIQYYNGEERAKGNILERFSAQQFPDLHSELNLSSLELGDSALYFCASRPGYTDTQYFGPGTRLTVL.

The chain has TRBV7-9 and TRBJ1-5, with D possibly being TRBD1 (6 bases). Germline V lookup: CDR1 SEHNR, CDR2 FQNEAQ (reference sequence). This CDR3 has 16 residues. V was clipped by 5 bases and J by 0 bases, with 14 bases between them. Here the CDR3 reads CASSGPGTHSNQPQHF. The CDR3 DNA sequence: TGTGCCAGCAGCGGCCCCGGGACACATAGCAATCAGCCCCAGCATTTT.

J is TRBJ2-5 and V is TRBV2; 9 bases match TRBD1. Trimming removed 6 bases from V and 4 bases from J; junction bases left unmatched: 12. The V gene's germline CDR1 is SNHLY and CDR2 FYNNEI. There are 16 residues in the CDR3. CDR3 bases: TGTGCCAGCAGCCCCACAGGGGGCGCAGGTTCAGAGACCCAGTACTTC. It encodes CASSPTGGAGSETQYF.

The chain has TRBV7-9 and TRBJ2-5, with D perhaps matching TRBD1 or TRBD2 (5 bases each). This CDR3 has 13 amino acids. With 3 bases removed from V and 4 bases from J, the gap between germline ends came to 9 bases. CDR1 and CDR2 from the germline V gene are SEHNR and FQNEAQ (reference sequence). The CDR3 here is CASSLVGTETQYF. CDR3 nucleotide sequence: TGTGCCAGCAGCTTGGTAGGGACAGAGACCCAGTACTTC. Full variable domain (outside the CDR3, taken from reference TRBV7-9 and TRBJ2-5): DTGVSQNPRHKITKRGQNVTFRCDPISEHNRLYWYRQTLGQGPEFLTYFQNEAQLEKSRLLSDRFSAERPKGSFSTLEIQRTEQGDSAMYLCASSLVGTETQYFGPGTRLLVL.

V is TRBV4-1 and J is TRBJ2-2; D might be TRBD2 (5 bases). Germline-derived CDR1 and CDR2 are MGHRA and YSYEKL. CDR3 length equals 16 residues. The V end was cut by 3 bases, the J end by 6 bases, with 17 bases between. CDR3 residues: CASSHDGPLDSGELFF. CDR3 coding DNA: TGCGCCAGCAGCCATGATGGACCTTTGGACTCCGGGGAGCTGTTTTTT.

The CDR3 bases are TGTGCCAGCACCGAAAGAATTTCCAATCAGCCCCAGCATTTT. Translation gives CASTERISNQPQHF. The chain uses TRBV6-2 or TRBV6-3 and TRBJ1-5; D is uncertain. This CDR3 comprises 14 residues. Germline V gives CDR1 MNHEY, CDR2 SVGEGT. Deletions cut 7 bases from V and 3 bases from J, with 13 bases between.

J is TRBJ1-4 and V is TRBV12-3 or TRBV12-4, with 7 bases fitting TRBD1. The CDR3 loop spans 14 amino acids. With V trimmed by 5 bases and J by 3 bases, 3 bases remained unmatched. CDR3 amino acids: CASSQGQSNEKLFF. CDR3 DNA: TGTGCCAGCAGTCAGGGACAGTCTAATGAAAAACTGTTTTTT.